The 5 T cell receptor beta chains listed next were all sequenced from one sample in a study of technical replicates of blood from several donors. Sequencing was performed with immunoSEQ multiplex PCR; in TCRdb, only in-frame clones are kept and a portion is missing. The data contain over 55,000 clones, more than 85% of them singletons. Sequencing was done on a sample of PBMCs. These receptors were obtained from a human donor in good health. Some clones in this sample may be carry-over from other donors' samples.

This clone was detected a few times. The chain combines TRBV19 with TRBJ2-3; TRBD2 aligns across 12 bases. The CDR3 length is 16 residues. The germline CDR1 and CDR2 sequences are LNHDA and SQIVND (reference sequence). J gave up 4 bases and V 5 bases, and 7 bases lay outside the gene matches. The chain's CDR3 is CASSPGASGGADTQYF. DNA of the CDR3: TGTGCCAGTAGTCCCGGGGCTAGCGGGGGGGCAGATACGCAGTATTTT.

The chain has TRBV7-9 and TRBJ2-5; 8 bases map to TRBD2. The CDR3 has 15 residues. Germline V gene sequence: CDR1 SEHNR, CDR2 FQNEAQ (reference sequence). Germline trimming cut 2 bases from V and 4 bases from J; bases unmatched to any gene: 6. This CDR3 reads CASSLIAGSSETQYF. CDR3 bases: TGTGCCAGCAGCTTAATAGCGGGGAGTTCAGAGACCCAGTACTTC.

The chain joins TRBV7-8 to TRBJ2-5, with D tentatively TRBD2 (6 bases). This CDR3 is built from 15 residues. Germline V CDR1 and CDR2: SGHVS, FQNEAQ. Deletions cut 5 bases from V and 4 bases from J, with 17 bases between. Here the CDR3 DNA reads TGTGCCAGCAGCAGAGCCACTAGCCCAACAGAGACCCAGTACTTC. Protein sequence: CASSRATSPTETQYF.

This sequence joins TRBV12-5 and TRBJ2-7, with D perhaps TRBD2 (6 bases). Per germline, CDR1 LGHNT and CDR2 FRNRAP. V was clipped by 6 bases and J by 2 bases, with 14 bases between them. CDR3 length equals 14 residues. The CDR3 sequence is CASGTTGETYEQYF. In DNA form, the CDR3 reads TGTGCTAGTGGAACAACGGGAGAAACCTACGAGCAGTACTTC.

The gene calls are TRBV7-2 and TRBJ2-5; 9 bases fit TRBD2. Germline values: CDR1 SGHTA, CDR2 FQGNSA. The CDR3 sequence is 18 residues long. V gave up 5 bases and J gave up 5 bases; unmatched junction bases: 18. Written as DNA, the CDR3 is TGTGCCAGCAGCGGACGCGTGGTCCTAGCGGGAATCCGGGAGACCCAGTACTTC. As protein: CASSGRVVLAGIRETQYF.